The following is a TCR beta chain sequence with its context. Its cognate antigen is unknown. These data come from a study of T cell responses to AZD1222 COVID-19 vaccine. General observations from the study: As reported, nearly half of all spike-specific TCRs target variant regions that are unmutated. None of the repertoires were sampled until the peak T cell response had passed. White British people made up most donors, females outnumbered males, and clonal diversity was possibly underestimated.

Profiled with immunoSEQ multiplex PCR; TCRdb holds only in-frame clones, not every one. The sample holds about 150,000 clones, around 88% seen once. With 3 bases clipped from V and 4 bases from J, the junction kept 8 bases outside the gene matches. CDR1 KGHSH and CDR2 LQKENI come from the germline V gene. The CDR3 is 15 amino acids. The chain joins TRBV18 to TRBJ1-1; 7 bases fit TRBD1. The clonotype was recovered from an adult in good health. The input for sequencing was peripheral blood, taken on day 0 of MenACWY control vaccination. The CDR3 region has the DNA TGTGCCAGCTCACCCGGACAGGCGAGGAGCACTGAAGCTTTCTTT. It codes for CASSPGQARSTEAFF.